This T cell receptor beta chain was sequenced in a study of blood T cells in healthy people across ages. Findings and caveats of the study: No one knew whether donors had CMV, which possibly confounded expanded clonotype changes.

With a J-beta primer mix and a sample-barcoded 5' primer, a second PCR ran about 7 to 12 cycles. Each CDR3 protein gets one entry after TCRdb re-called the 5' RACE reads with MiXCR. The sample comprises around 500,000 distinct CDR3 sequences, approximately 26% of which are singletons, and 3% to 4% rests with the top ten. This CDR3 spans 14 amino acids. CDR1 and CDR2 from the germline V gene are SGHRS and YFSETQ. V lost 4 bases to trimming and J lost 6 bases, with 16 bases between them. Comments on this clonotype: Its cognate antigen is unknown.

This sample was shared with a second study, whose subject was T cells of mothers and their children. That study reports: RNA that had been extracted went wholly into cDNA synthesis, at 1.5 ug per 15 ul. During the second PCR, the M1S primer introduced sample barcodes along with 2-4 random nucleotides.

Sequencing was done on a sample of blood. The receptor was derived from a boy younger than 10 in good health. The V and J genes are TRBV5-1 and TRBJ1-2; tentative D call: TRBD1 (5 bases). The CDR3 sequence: CASSHGTSWDGYTF. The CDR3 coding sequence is TGCGCCAGCAGCCATGGGACTTCTTGGGATGGCTACACCTTC.